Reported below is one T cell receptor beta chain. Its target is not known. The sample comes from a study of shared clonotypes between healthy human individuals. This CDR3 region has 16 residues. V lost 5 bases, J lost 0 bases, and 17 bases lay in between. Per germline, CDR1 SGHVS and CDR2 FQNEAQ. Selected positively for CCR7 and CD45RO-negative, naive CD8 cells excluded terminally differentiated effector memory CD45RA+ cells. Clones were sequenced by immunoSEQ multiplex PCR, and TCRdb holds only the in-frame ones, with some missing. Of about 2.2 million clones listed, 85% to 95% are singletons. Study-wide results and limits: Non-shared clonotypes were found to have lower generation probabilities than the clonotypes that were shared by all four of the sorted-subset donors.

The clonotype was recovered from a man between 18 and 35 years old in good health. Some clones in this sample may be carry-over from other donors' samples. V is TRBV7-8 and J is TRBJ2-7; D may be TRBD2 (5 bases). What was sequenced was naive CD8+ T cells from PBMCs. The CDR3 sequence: CASSPGRTPSSYEQYF. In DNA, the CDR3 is TGTGCCAGCAGCCCGGGTCGGACTCCGAGCTCCTACGAGCAGTACTTC.